Reported below is one TCR beta chain. These data come from a study of blood T cell repertoires in COVID-19. Whole-study context: Sources were T cells, B-cell-depleted T cells, or PBMCs; the material itself was cDNA or gDNA.

V was cut by 0 bases and J by 5 bases, with 15 bases left in between. This CDR3 is 16 amino acids long. The germline V gene has CDR1 SGHRS and CDR2 YFSETQ. Under the authors' procedure: Nucleated cell number was recorded as an estimate derived from reference gene primer amplification. Measured with immunoSEQ multiplex PCR; TCRdb has only the in-frame clones, and not every one. V and J calls and clone size are copied from that table; D and trimming were computed from the DNA. The sample includes some 50,000 clones, around 86% seen only once; the top ten take 6.5% to 8%. This chain joins TRBV5-1 and TRBJ2-1; a possible D gene is TRBD1 (5 bases). The TCR was taken from a man aged 50-59 years with active COVID-19. Source material: peripheral blood. For the CDR3, the DNA is TGCGCCAGCAGCTTGGGGAACACAGGTGGAAACAATGAGCAGTTCTTC. Translated: CASSLGNTGGNNEQFF.